This is a list of T cell receptor beta chains from one sample in a study of T cell responses to AZD1222 COVID-19 vaccine. The table came from immunoSEQ multiplex PCR; TCRdb's copy has only in-frame clones and leaves some out. Of some 120,000 clones in the sample, approximately 90% were seen once. The starting material was peripheral blood, obtained on day 0 of AZD1222 vaccination. Source of these receptors: an adult in good health. The CDR3 runs from the conserved cysteine through the conserved F or W. Fields, in order: CDR3 length, D gene, V gene, CDR3 protein. D genes are given only for firm matches.

len: 16
d_gene: NA
v_gene: TRBV4-2
CDR3aa: CASSQDGGGSSYEQYF

len: 13
d_gene: TRBD2
v_gene: TRBV19
CDR3aa: CASSSGGIYEQYF

len: 14
d_gene: TRBD2
v_gene: TRBV11-2
CDR3aa: CASSPWGGRETQYF

len: 16
d_gene: TRBD2
v_gene: TRBV5-4
CDR3aa: CASSKRASGGADTQYF

len: 14
d_gene: TRBD1
v_gene: TRBV7-2
CDR3aa: CASSLQGAGEKLFF

len: 15
d_gene: TRBD1
v_gene: TRBV27
CDR3aa: CASSLSTGVSTEAFF

len: 14
d_gene: TRBD1
v_gene: TRBV7-2
CDR3aa: CASSFDRGRYEQYF

len: 14
d_gene: TRBD1
v_gene: TRBV6-2/TRBV6-3
CDR3aa: CASSTGTGDTEAFF

len: 18
d_gene: TRBD1
v_gene: TRBV4-3
CDR3aa: CASSQDGPTGGLVEKLFF

len: 14
d_gene: NA
v_gene: TRBV13
CDR3aa: CASSLGPTNNEQFF

len: 17
d_gene: TRBD2
v_gene: TRBV7-6
CDR3aa: CASSLTSGGVSTGELFF

len: 15
d_gene: NA
v_gene: TRBV7-9
CDR3aa: CASSLAGAAADTQYF

len: 15
d_gene: TRBD1
v_gene: TRBV5-8
CDR3aa: CASSTGQASSYEQYF

len: 15
d_gene: NA
v_gene: TRBV28
CDR3aa: CASRARRGGNQPQHF

len: 14
d_gene: NA
v_gene: TRBV2
CDR3aa: CASSDFVGRRTQYF

len: 14
d_gene: NA
v_gene: TRBV20-1
CDR3aa: CSASSGSSYNEQFF

len: 15
d_gene: TRBD1
v_gene: TRBV6-5
CDR3aa: CASSYQTGGGTEAFF

len: 13
d_gene: TRBD1
v_gene: TRBV28
CDR3aa: CASSFGQGARYTF

len: 15
d_gene: NA
v_gene: TRBV7-2
CDR3aa: CASSLGSASNTEAFF

len: 14
d_gene: NA
v_gene: TRBV5-1
CDR3aa: CASSFSGAQETQYF

len: 14
d_gene: NA
v_gene: TRBV5-1
CDR3aa: CASSLDKPQETQYF

len: 14
d_gene: TRBD1
v_gene: TRBV30
CDR3aa: CAWSQGTGNYGYTF

len: 14
d_gene: NA
v_gene: TRBV6-5
CDR3aa: CASSYWGGNYGYTF

len: 14
d_gene: TRBD1
v_gene: TRBV19
CDR3aa: CASSPDRGTQPQHF

len: 14
d_gene: TRBD1
v_gene: TRBV6-5
CDR3aa: CASSQDRVSYEQYF

len: 13
d_gene: NA
v_gene: TRBV24-1
CDR3aa: CATSGTLNQPQHF

len: 15
d_gene: TRBD1
v_gene: TRBV27
CDR3aa: CASSSIQGAREKLFF

len: 15
d_gene: NA
v_gene: TRBV5-8
CDR3aa: CASSYGRKANEKLFF

len: 14
d_gene: NA
v_gene: TRBV7-9
CDR3aa: CASSMMSVRNEQFF

len: 14
d_gene: NA
v_gene: TRBV3-1/TRBV3-2
CDR3aa: CASSQAYRTDTQYF

len: 16
d_gene: NA
v_gene: TRBV7-2
CDR3aa: CASSLSRGNVNYGYTF

len: 12
d_gene: NA
v_gene: TRBV9
CDR3aa: CASSPALGEAFF

len: 11
d_gene: NA
v_gene: TRBV28
CDR3aa: CASVKGYGYTF

len: 18
d_gene: TRBD1
v_gene: TRBV5-3
CDR3aa: CARSVVLLAGQASYEQYF

len: 17
d_gene: NA
v_gene: TRBV28
CDR3aa: CASSFPGKGGGNQPQHF